One sample yielded the 15 T cell receptor beta chains listed below, sequenced in a study of T cell responses to AZD1222 COVID-19 vaccine. The table came from immunoSEQ multiplex PCR; TCRdb's copy has only in-frame clones and leaves some out. The sample yields approximately 150,000 clones, about 93% seen once. The sequenced sample was peripheral blood, obtained on day 0 of AZD1222 vaccination. These receptor sequences come from an adult in good health.

The rearrangement uses TRBV7-2 and TRBJ2-5; 10 bases match TRBD1. Germline lookup yields CDR1 SGHTA and CDR2 FQGNSA. The ends lost 3 bases at V and 1 base at J; junction bases unmatched: 5. CDR3 length equals 16 residues. Written as DNA, the CDR3 is TGTGCCAGCAGCTTCCCGACAGGGGGCTCCCAAGAGACCCAGTACTTC. Residues: CASSFPTGGSQETQYF. Looking up the rest from reference TRBV7-2 and TRBJ2-5 gives the full variable domain: GAGVSQSPSNKVTEKGKDVELRCDPISGHTALYWYRQSLGQGLEFLIYFQGNSAPDKSGLPSDRFSAERTGGSVSTLTIQRTQQEDSAVYLCASSFPTGGSQETQYFGPGTRLLVL.

J is TRBJ2-7 and V is TRBV27; D is undetermined. The CDR3 sequence is 12 residues long. Germline V lookup: CDR1 MNHEY, CDR2 SMNVEV (reference sequence). Trimming stripped 5 bases from V and 6 bases from J, with 11 bases between. The chain's CDR3 is CASSDIVGEQYF. CDR3 nucleotides: TGTGCCAGCAGTGACATAGTGGGCGAGCAGTACTTC.

This chain connects TRBV6-1 to TRBJ1-4; 7 bases are shared with TRBD1. Germline V gives CDR1 MNHNS, CDR2 SASEGT. Trimming at V came to 4 bases and at J to 5 bases, leaving 10 bases not matched to a gene. The CDR3 covers 16 residues. CDR3 loop: CASSAMTGSKNEKLFF. The CDR3 DNA follows: TGTGCCAGCAGTGCTATGACAGGGTCAAAGAATGAAAAACTGTTTTTT.

The chain is built from TRBV29-1 and TRBJ1-1; D unresolved. Trimming took 5 bases from V and 1 from J, leaving 11 bases between them. This CDR3 has 13 residues. Per germline, CDR1 SQVTM and CDR2 ANQGSEA. CDR3 loop: CSVYRPENTEAFF. The CDR3 region has the DNA TGCAGCGTTTACAGACCGGAGAACACTGAAGCTTTCTTT.

The chain is built from TRBV4-1 and TRBJ1-1; tentatively, D is TRBD1 (5 bases). V was pared by 4 bases and J by 9 bases, with 12 bases between. In germline, CDR1 is MGHRA, CDR2 YSYEKL. This CDR3 contains 12 residues. The CDR3 sequence: CASSLQGRQAFF. CDR3 DNA: TGCGCCAGCAGCCTCCAGGGACGTCAAGCTTTCTTT.

This chain joins TRBV5-8 and TRBJ2-7; D call uncertain. The ends were cut back, 2 bases at V and 0 bases at J, with 12 bases in the middle. Germline V lookup: CDR1 SGHTS, CDR2 YDEGEE. This CDR3 spans 15 amino acids. CDR3 amino acids: CASSFGSYLSYEQYF. CDR3 DNA sequence: TGTGCCAGCAGCTTTGGCTCGTACCTCTCCTACGAGCAGTACTTC.

The rearrangement joins TRBV3-1 (or the pseudogene TRBV3-2) to TRBJ1-1; TRBD1 aligns across 8 bases. CDR1 and CDR2 from the germline V gene are LGHDT and YNNKEL (reference sequence). Trimming cost V 4 bases and J 7 bases; bases outside gene matches: 8. This CDR3 is 14 amino acids long. CDR3 in DNA: TGTGCCAGCAGCCCTGAGGACAGGGCGGGTGAAGCTTTCTTT. Translated, it gives CASSPEDRAGEAFF.

V and J are TRBV30 and TRBJ1-5, with D perhaps matching TRBD1 (6 bases). V lost 0 bases and J lost 4, with 13 bases in between. The length of the CDR3 is 15 residues. In germline, CDR1 is GTSNPN, CDR2 SVGIG (reference sequence). The CDR3 spells CAWSVVGGSNQPQHF. In DNA, the CDR3 is TGTGCCTGGAGTGTAGTAGGGGGATCTAATCAGCCCCAGCATTTT.

The rearrangement joins TRBV4-2 to TRBJ1-1; weak D call: TRBD1 (6 bases). V was cut by 3 bases and J by 2 bases, with 13 bases left in between. The CDR3 consists of 15 residues. Germline CDR1 and CDR2: LGHNA and YNFKEQ. Written as DNA, the CDR3 is TGTGCCAGCAGCCAGGGGGCAGGGATAAACACTGAAGCTTTCTTT. This codes for CASSQGAGINTEAFF.

The chain recombines TRBV4-1 with TRBJ2-2; D unclear. The CDR3 is 12 amino acids. The V end was cut by 4 bases, the J end by 1 base, with 1 base between. CDR1 MGHRA and CDR2 YSYEKL come from the germline V gene. The CDR3 is CASSLNTGELFF. The CDR3 nucleotides read TGCGCCAGCAGCCTGAACACCGGGGAGCTGTTTTTT.

The genes are TRBV28 and TRBJ1-5; no reliable D call. The V and J ends lost 4 bases and 5 bases respectively, with 9 bases between them. The germline CDR1 and CDR2 sequences are MDHEN and SYDVKM. CDR3 size: 13 residues. The CDR3, as DNA: TGTGCCAGCAGTTCAATCGGCCATCAGCCCCAGCATTTT. It specifies CASSSIGHQPQHF.

The chain links TRBV4-1 to TRBJ2-7, with TRBD1 matching over 12 bases. V shed 1 base, J shed 5 bases, and the junction held 6 bases outside the gene matches. The CDR3 extends over 16 amino acids. CDR1 is MGHRA, CDR2 YSYEKL, per germline. The CDR3 loop reads CASSQVAGQGAHEQYF. The CDR3 coding sequence is TGCGCCAGCAGCCAAGTGGCGGGACAGGGGGCGCACGAGCAGTACTTC.

The rearrangement uses TRBV6-2 or TRBV6-3 and TRBJ2-3; weak D call: TRBD2 (6 bases). The CDR3 loop spans 15 amino acids. V shed 3 bases and J shed 3 bases, with 13 bases lying between them. Germline V gives CDR1 MNHEY, CDR2 SVGEGT. The CDR3 nucleotides read TGTGCCAGCAGTTATTTCGCGGGACGAACAGATACGCAGTATTTT. This gives the protein CASSYFAGRTDTQYF.

The chain links TRBV6-5 to TRBJ1-3; D is possibly TRBD1 (6 bases). Germline assignment: CDR1 MNHEY and CDR2 SVGAGI. The CDR3 contains 15 residues. Trimming pared 2 bases from V and 2 bases from J, leaving 10 bases between. The CDR3 sequence is CASSYGTGTGNTIYF. The CDR3 bases are TGTGCCAGCAGTTACGGAACAGGGACTGGAAACACCATATATTTT.

This chain connects TRBV5-4 to TRBJ1-1; D is unclear. Germline-derived CDR1 and CDR2 are SGHNT and YYREEE (reference sequence). The CDR3 runs to 14 residues. Trimming took off 0 bases at V and 1 base at J, with 7 bases between the two ends. CDR3 region: CASSLDSRNTEAFF. DNA for the CDR3: TGTGCCAGCAGCTTGGACAGTAGGAACACTGAAGCTTTCTTT.